The 22 T cell receptor beta chains below were found in one sample sequenced in a study of beta chain features in type 1 diabetes. As every portion of the isolated RNA was reverse transcribed, the sequencing read expressed TCRB transcripts. Only in-frame clones appear in the TCRdb table, and some are missing; sequencing was by immunoSEQ multiplex PCR. The data contain over 500,000 clones, around a sixth of them singletons. Sequenced: naive CD4+ T cells from blood. The receptors were sampled from a young man in good health.

This chain joins TRBV4-3 and TRBJ2-1; D unclear. Per germline, CDR1 LGHNA and CDR2 YSLEER. V was clipped by 0 bases and J by 14 bases, with 17 bases between them. This CDR3 comprises 14 residues. The CDR3 DNA is TGCGCCAGCAGCCAAGATACGACGTGGGCGGCTAAGTTCTTC. It codes for CASSQDTTWAAKFF.

At least ten counts were recorded for this clone. This chain joins TRBV4-1 and TRBJ1-2, with D hard to call. Germline CDR1 reads MGHRA; CDR2 reads YSYEKL. The V gene lost 0 bases and the J gene lost 4 bases, with 15 bases spanning the gap. The CDR3 extends over 16 amino acids. The CDR3 DNA follows: TGCGCCAGCAGCCAAGATCGCGCAGCAAATGCCTATGGCTACACCTTC. This encodes CASSQDRAANAYGYTF.

In this sample, this clone turned up a few times. This specimen includes other DNA sequences encoding the same CDR3. The rearrangement joins TRBV7-2 to TRBJ2-3; TRBD1 is a possible D gene (5 bases). The V end was cut by 1 base, the J end by 4 bases, with 12 bases between. CDR3 length: 15 residues. CDR1 and CDR2 from the germline V gene are SGHTA and FQGNSA. Here the CDR3 reads CASSLGRQGADTQYF. As DNA, the CDR3 is TGTGCCAGCAGCTTAGGTCGGCAGGGTGCAGATACGCAGTATTTT.

This clone was picked up a small number of times. This chain links TRBV12-5 with TRBJ2-1; D not certain. Trimming left V 2 bases short and J 3 bases short, with 11 bases between. CDR3 length: 15 amino acids. Germline CDR1 is LGHNT and CDR2 is FRNRAP. The CDR3 protein is CASGLCPPYYNEQFF. The CDR3 nucleotides read TGTGCTAGTGGTTTGTGTCCACCATACTACAATGAGCAGTTCTTC.

This chain uses TRBV9 with TRBJ1-1; no clear D gene. Germline CDR1 SGDLS, CDR2 YYNGEE. This CDR3 has 13 residues. Trimming cost V 0 bases and J 5 bases, with 8 bases left between them. The DNA for the CDR3 is TGTGCCAGCAGCGTAGGTTGGGCGACTGAAGCTTTCTTT. Its translation is CASSVGWATEAFF. The full variable domain, in which reference TRBV9 and TRBJ1-1 provide the parts outside the CDR3, is DSGVTQTPKHLITATGQRVTLRCSPRSGDLSVYWYQQSLDQGLQFLIQYYNGEERAKGNILERFSAQQFPDLHSELNLSSLELGDSALYFCASSVGWATEAFFGQGTRLTVV.

The chain has TRBV4-2 and TRBJ2-2; D is possibly TRBD2 (6 bases). Germline lookup yields CDR1 LGHNA and CDR2 YNFKEQ. This CDR3 contains 16 residues. V was trimmed by 0 bases and J by 3 bases, leaving 11 bases between them. CDR3 loop: CASSQEAGRHTGELFF. CDR3 nucleotides: TGTGCCAGCAGCCAAGAAGCAGGGAGGCACACCGGGGAGCTGTTTTTT.

The V and J genes are TRBV7-6 and TRBJ2-2; perhaps D is TRBD1 or TRBD2 (6 bases each). V lost 4 bases, J lost 9 bases, and 21 bases lay in between. CDR1 is SGHVS and CDR2 is FNYEAQ in the germline V gene. CDR3 length: 16 residues. Here the CDR3 reads CASSSPGGLGPRELFF. The CDR3 coding sequence is TGTGCCAGCAGCTCCCCCGGGGGCCTGGGGCCAAGGGAGCTGTTTTTT.

The genes are TRBV7-2 and TRBJ2-5; TRBD2 is a possible D gene (6 bases). V was pared by 6 bases and J by 5 bases, with 19 bases between. From germline, CDR1 is SGHTA and CDR2 FQGNSA. The CDR3 totals 15 residues. CDR3 residues: CASRGLTPSWETQYF. CDR3 DNA sequence: TGTGCCAGCAGGGGACTTACTCCTAGCTGGGAGACCCAGTACTTC.

The V call is TRBV4-1, the J call TRBJ2-1; D possibly corresponds to TRBD2 (7 bases). The CDR3 covers 16 residues. Germline V gives CDR1 MGHRA, CDR2 YSYEKL. V gave up 0 bases and J gave up 15 bases, with 24 bases separating them. In DNA, the CDR3 is TGCGCCAGCAGCCAAGAAGGTGGTGGGAGGGGGGCGAGCTCGTTCTTC. Its translation is CASSQEGGGRGASSFF.

This clone has just a few counts. This chain joins TRBV11-2 and TRBJ2-1, with 9 bases aligning to TRBD2. After removal of 2 bases from V and 8 bases from J, the junction contained 4 bases not matched to a gene. CDR3 length: 14 residues. Germline-derived CDR1 and CDR2 are SGHAT and FQNNGV. As DNA, the CDR3 is TGTGCCAGCAGCTTATTAGCGGGAGTATATGAGCAGTTCTTC. Amino acids: CASSLLAGVYEQFF. Based on the CDR3 plus reference TRBV11-2 and TRBJ2-1, the full variable domain is EAGVAQSPRYKIIEKRQSVAFWCNPISGHATLYWYQQILGQGPKLLIQFQNNGVVDDSQLPKDRFSAERLKGVDSTLKIQPAKLEDSAVYLCASSLLAGVYEQFFGPGTRLTVL.

This clone was counted a few times. The chain carries TRBV10-3 and TRBJ1-2, with D possibly TRBD1 on 6 matching bases. The CDR3 spans 15 residues. In germline, CDR1 is ENHRY, CDR2 SYGVKD. V lost 6 bases and J lost 2, with 16 bases in between. The CDR3 loop reads CAIRPTGTQNYGYTF. Here the CDR3 DNA reads TGTGCCATCAGGCCCACAGGGACTCAAAACTATGGCTACACCTTC.

The chain combines TRBV7-2 with TRBJ1-3; no definite D call. CDR3 length: 15 amino acids. V lost 5 bases, J lost 2 bases, and 13 bases lay in between. Germline V gene data show CDR1 as SGHTA and CDR2 as FQGNSA. The CDR3 sequence is CASSTDVGTGNTIYF. CDR3 in DNA: TGTGCCAGCAGCACCGACGTGGGGACTGGAAACACCATATATTTT.

The V call is TRBV6-5, the J call TRBJ2-1; D is ambiguous. Trimming pared 6 bases from V and 8 bases from J, leaving 17 bases between. This CDR3 has 14 amino acids. Germline V gene lookup returns CDR1 MNHEY and CDR2 SVGAGI. CDR3 region: CASRSVIRWHEQFF. DNA of the CDR3: TGTGCCAGCAGATCGGTTATTCGCTGGCATGAGCAGTTCTTC.

The chain employs TRBV27 and TRBJ1-2; D may be TRBD1 (6 bases). The germline V and J ends were trimmed by 6 bases and 6 bases, with 17 bases remaining between them. CDR1 and CDR2 (germline): MNHEY, SMNVEV (reference sequence). The CDR3 spans 14 residues. CDR3 sequence (DNA): TGTGCCAGCAGCCGACGCGCGGGGGCGAATGGCTACACCTTC. It specifies CASSRRAGANGYTF.

The gene calls are TRBV6-6 and TRBJ1-1; the match to TRBD1 covers 8 bases. The length of the CDR3 is 15 residues. Germline-derived CDR1 and CDR2 are MNHNY and SVGAGI (reference sequence). J gave up 6 bases and V 3 bases, and 9 bases lay outside the gene matches. The CDR3 region has the DNA TGTGCCAGCAGTTATAGGACAGGGCGTTACTCTGAAGCTTTCTTT. This codes for CASSYRTGRYSEAFF.

This clone was seen a single time. Compared with germline, one end of the junction differs, possibly owing to a read error. The J gene is TRBJ1-2, the V gene TRBV25-1, with D possibly TRBD1 on 5 matching bases. CDR1 MGHDK and CDR2 SYGVNS come from the germline V gene. The CDR3 totals 11 residues. The CDR3 here is CASGQLYGYIF. DNA for the CDR3: TGTGCCAGTGGACAACTCTATGGCTACATCTTC.

This clone turned up a few times. This chain connects TRBV18 to TRBJ1-2, with D perhaps TRBD1 (6 bases). This CDR3 has 15 residues. The germline V gene has CDR1 KGHSH and CDR2 LQKENI. Trimming removed 3 bases at V and 4 bases at J, with 15 bases between. CDR3 in amino acids: CASSPTSGEGYGYTF. CDR3 nucleotides: TGTGCCAGCTCACCGACGTCAGGGGAAGGCTATGGCTACACCTTC.

In DNA, the CDR3 is TGTGCCAGCAGTTCCTCGATAGTGGCAAAAAACATTCAGTACTTC. Translation gives CASSSSIVAKNIQYF. V gene TRBV27 combines with J gene TRBJ2-4; D is unresolved. CDR1 and CDR2 (germline): MNHEY, SMNVEV (reference sequence). This CDR3 region has 15 residues. V was cut by 4 bases and J by 4 bases, with 14 bases left in between.

The chain combines TRBV7-2 with TRBJ1-1, with D possibly being TRBD1 (6 bases). Trimming shortened V by 7 bases and J by 5 bases, and 14 bases separated the two germline ends. The CDR3 loop spans 13 amino acids. The V gene's germline CDR1 is SGHTA and CDR2 FQGNSA. CDR3 nucleotides: TGTGCCAGCACCGTAGGGGGGGGTACTGAAGCTTTCTTT. This sequence encodes CASTVGGGTEAFF.

In regard to this clone: Additional DNA sequences in this sample encode the identical CDR3. The DNA of the CDR3 is TGTGCCAGCAGCTCCTCGGGCACAGATACGCAGTATTTT. Protein sequence: CASSSSGTDTQYF. This chain connects TRBV5-4 to TRBJ2-3, with no clear D. V dropped 3 bases and J dropped 1 base, with 6 bases sitting between them. In germline, CDR1 is SGHNT, CDR2 YYREEE (reference sequence). The CDR3 has 13 residues.

V gene TRBV28 combines with J gene TRBJ1-1; D might be TRBD1 (6 bases). This CDR3 has 14 amino acids. V was pared by 9 bases and J by 3 bases, with 17 bases between. Germline CDR1 and CDR2: MDHEN and SYDVKM. In DNA form, the CDR3 reads TGTGCCAGTTGTTCACAGGGAGGCTACACTGAAGCTTTCTTT. As protein: CASCSQGGYTEAFF.

V is TRBV9 and J is TRBJ2-3; D not resolved. Germline CDR1 SGDLS, CDR2 YYNGEE. This CDR3 spans 13 amino acids. The germline V and J ends were trimmed by 4 bases and 0 bases, with 6 bases remaining between them. In DNA form, the CDR3 reads TGTGCCAGCAGCACGGCCAGCACAGATACGCAGTATTTT. This codes for CASSTASTDTQYF.